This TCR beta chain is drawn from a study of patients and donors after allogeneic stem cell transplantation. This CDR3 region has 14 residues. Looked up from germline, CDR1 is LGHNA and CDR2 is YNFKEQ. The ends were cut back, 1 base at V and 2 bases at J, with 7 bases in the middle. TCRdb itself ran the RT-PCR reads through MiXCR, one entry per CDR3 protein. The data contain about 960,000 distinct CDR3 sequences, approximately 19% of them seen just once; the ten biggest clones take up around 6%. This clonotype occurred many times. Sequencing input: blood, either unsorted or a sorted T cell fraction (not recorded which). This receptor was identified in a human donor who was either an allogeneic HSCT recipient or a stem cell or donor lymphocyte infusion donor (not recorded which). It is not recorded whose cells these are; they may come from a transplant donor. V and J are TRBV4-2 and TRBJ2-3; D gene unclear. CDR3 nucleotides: TGTGCCAGCAGCCAAGGGCAGCCCACAGATACGCAGTATTTT. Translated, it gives CASSQGQPTDTQYF.